One sample yielded the 2 T cell receptor beta chains listed below, sequenced in a study of cytomegalovirus exposure and HLA in healthy donors. PCR was performed using 60 Vbeta and 13 Jbeta primers. Profiled with immunoSEQ multiplex PCR; TCRdb holds only in-frame clones, not every one. The table records roughly 150,000 clones, roughly 79% of them present only once. The sequencing sample was made of PBMCs. Every receptor here comes from a man aged 25 to 40 in good health and CMV-seronegative.

This clone was recorded once. The J gene is TRBJ2-7, the V gene TRBV4-2, with D maybe TRBD1 (6 bases). This CDR3 has 16 residues. Germline V CDR1 and CDR2: LGHNA, YNFKEQ. The V end lost 0 bases, the J end lost 0 bases, and 12 bases lay between the germline ends. CDR3 region: CASSQDGTRISYEQYF. The CDR3 DNA sequence: TGTGCCAGCAGCCAAGATGGGACACGCATCTCCTACGAGCAGTACTTC.

The V and J genes are TRBV30 and TRBJ2-1; D remains ambiguous. The germline V gene has CDR1 GTSNPN and CDR2 SVGIG (reference sequence). V was pared by 0 bases and J by 2 bases, with 11 bases between. The CDR3 totals 15 residues. CDR3 in DNA: TGTGCCTGGAGTGTCGGCTCGGAGCCCTACAATGAGCAGTTCTTC. Its translation is CAWSVGSEPYNEQFF.